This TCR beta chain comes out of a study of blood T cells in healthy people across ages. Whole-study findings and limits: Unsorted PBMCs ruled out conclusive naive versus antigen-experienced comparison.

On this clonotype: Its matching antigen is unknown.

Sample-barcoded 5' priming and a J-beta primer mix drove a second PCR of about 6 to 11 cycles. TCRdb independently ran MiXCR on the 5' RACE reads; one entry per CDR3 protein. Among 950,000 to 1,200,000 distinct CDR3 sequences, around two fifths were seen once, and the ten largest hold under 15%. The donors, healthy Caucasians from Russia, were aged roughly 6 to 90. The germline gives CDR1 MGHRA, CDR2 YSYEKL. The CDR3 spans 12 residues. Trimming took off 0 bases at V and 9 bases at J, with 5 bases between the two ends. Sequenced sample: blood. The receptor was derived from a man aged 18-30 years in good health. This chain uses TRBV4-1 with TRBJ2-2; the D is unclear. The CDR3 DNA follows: TGCGCCAGCAGCCAAGATAGCAGGGAGCTGTTTTTT. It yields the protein CASSQDSRELFF.